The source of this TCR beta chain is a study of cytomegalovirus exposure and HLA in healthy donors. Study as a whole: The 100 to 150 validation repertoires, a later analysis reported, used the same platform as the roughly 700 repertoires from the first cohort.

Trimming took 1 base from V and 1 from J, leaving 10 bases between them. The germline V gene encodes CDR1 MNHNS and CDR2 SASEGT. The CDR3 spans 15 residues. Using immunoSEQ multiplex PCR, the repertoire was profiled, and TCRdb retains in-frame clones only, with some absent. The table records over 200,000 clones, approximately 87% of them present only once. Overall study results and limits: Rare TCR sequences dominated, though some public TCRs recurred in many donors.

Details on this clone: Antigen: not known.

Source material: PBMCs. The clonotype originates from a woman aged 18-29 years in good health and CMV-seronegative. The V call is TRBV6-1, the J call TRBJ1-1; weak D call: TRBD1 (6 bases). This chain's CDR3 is CASSEGAGANTEAFF. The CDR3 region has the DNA TGTGCCAGCAGTGAAGGGGCGGGGGCGAACACTGAAGCTTTCTTT.